The 20 T cell receptor beta chains given below trace back to one sample, sequenced in a study of vaccination and CD4 T cells after COVID-19. Their cognate antigens are unknown. As for treatment: roughly 10-day PBMC culture with coronavirus spike peptide pools or control peptides (ViraFEST assay). The unexposed donor provided CD4+ T cells, which were taken before the COVID-19 pandemic (2011-2018). Cultured CD4+ T cell DNA was sequenced using the Oncomine TCR Beta short-read assay. TCRdb ran MiXCR on the PCR reads and lists one entry per CDR3 protein. The sample carries around 2,000 distinct CDR3 sequences, roughly 50% recorded once. The specimen was CD4+ T cells from blood, cultured in vitro. The source of these receptors is a human donor in good health.

J is TRBJ2-3 and V is TRBV28; D gene unclear. CDR1 and CDR2 from the germline V gene are MDHEN and SYDVKM. The V end lost 3 bases, the J end lost 3 bases, and 13 bases lay between the germline ends. This CDR3 region has 15 residues. In DNA, the CDR3 is TGTGCCAGCAGTTTCGGAGACCGCCTAACAGATACGCAGTATTTT. This gives the protein CASSFGDRLTDTQYF.

The table lists this clonotype with a count of one. V usage is TRBV19 and J usage is TRBJ2-3, with D perhaps matching TRBD2 (6 bases). The CDR3 covers 16 residues. The V gene's germline CDR1 is LNHDA and CDR2 SQIVND (reference sequence). Trimming left V 7 bases short and J 2 bases short, with 19 bases between. CDR3 DNA sequence: TGTGCCAGTAACGGGGGTTCGGGGCGACACACAGATACGCAGTATTTT. Its protein product is CASNGGSGRHTDTQYF.

V gene TRBV7-2 combines with J gene TRBJ1-5; D is ambiguous. The V end was cut by 5 bases, the J end by 0 bases, with 8 bases between. The germline V gene encodes CDR1 SGHTA and CDR2 FQGNSA. This CDR3 is built from 14 residues. The CDR3 region is CASSRINSNQPQHF. DNA of the CDR3: TGTGCCAGCAGCCGGATTAATAGCAATCAGCCCCAGCATTTT.

V and J are TRBV6-1 and TRBJ1-6; D is perhaps TRBD1 (5 bases). The ends were cut back, 6 bases at V and 7 bases at J, with 16 bases in the middle. This CDR3 is 15 amino acids long. CDR1 is MNHNS, CDR2 SASEGT, per germline. The CDR3 coding sequence is TGTGCCAGCAGCCCGGGACGGCTAGACAATTCACCCCTCCACTTT. It is translated as CASSPGRLDNSPLHF.

The chain couples TRBV28 to TRBJ1-1; 10 bases map to TRBD1. V lost 4 bases to trimming and J lost 4 bases; unmatched junction nucleotides: 6. This CDR3 has 15 residues. CDR1 and CDR2 from the germline V gene are MDHEN and SYDVKM. This CDR3 is CASSSTGGPSTEAFF. CDR3 bases: TGTGCCAGCAGTTCGACAGGGGGCCCGAGCACTGAAGCTTTCTTT. The full variable domain, completed using reference TRBV28 and TRBJ1-1, is DVKVTQSSRYLVKRTGEKVFLECVQDMDHENMFWYRQDPGLGLRLIYFSYDVKMKEKGDIPEGYSVSREKKERFSLILESASTNQTSMYLCASSSTGGPSTEAFFGQGTRLTVV.

The table lists this clonotype with a few counts. The chain uses TRBV6-2 or TRBV6-3 and TRBJ2-1, with 15 bases that match TRBD2. Losses at the gene ends were 6 bases for V and 9 bases for J; bases not matched to a gene: 9. CDR3 size: 16 residues. The germline gives CDR1 MNHEY, CDR2 SVGEGT. The CDR3 nucleotides read TGTGCCAGCAGCCGAGTCCCGGGACTAGCGGGAGGTGAGCAGTTCTTC. Translated, it gives CASSRVPGLAGGEQFF.

The chain carries TRBV20-1 and TRBJ1-2; D uncertain. Germline CDR1 DFQATT, CDR2 SNEGSKA (reference sequence). V shed 5 bases and J shed 5 bases, with 15 bases lying between them. CDR3 length equals 13 residues. CDR3 protein: CSAHDGRRYGYTF. CDR3 in DNA: TGCAGTGCTCATGATGGACGGAGGTATGGCTACACCTTC.

Only a few counts were recorded for this clonotype. The chain is built from TRBV7-2 and TRBJ1-1; 8 bases fit TRBD1. CDR1 SGHTA and CDR2 FQGNSA come from the germline V gene. There are 15 residues in the CDR3. Unmatched junction bases numbered 6, after V lost 3 bases and J lost 3 bases. CDR3 sequence (DNA): TGTGCCAGCAGCTTCCGGACAGGGATGGACACTGAAGCTTTCTTT. Translated, it gives CASSFRTGMDTEAFF.

This chain uses TRBV18 with TRBJ2-7; 7 positions match TRBD1. J gave up 5 bases and V 4 bases, and 8 bases lay outside the gene matches. The germline V gene has CDR1 KGHSH and CDR2 LQKENI. The CDR3 is made up of 14 amino acids. The chain's CDR3 is CASSLRQGEDEQYF. Here the CDR3 DNA reads TGTGCCAGCTCACTTCGACAGGGTGAGGACGAGCAGTACTTC. The full variable domain, completed using reference TRBV18 and TRBJ2-7, is NAGVMQNPRHLVRRRGQEARLRCSPMKGHSHVYWYRQLPEEGLKFMVYLQKENIIDESGMPKERFSAEFPKEGPSILRIQQVVRGDSAAYFCASSLRQGEDEQYFGPGTRLTVT.

This clonotype was seen a few times. This chain uses TRBV18 with TRBJ2-7, with D uncertain. This CDR3 contains 14 residues. V was cut by 3 bases and J by 0 bases, with 9 bases left in between. Germline V gene lookup returns CDR1 KGHSH and CDR2 LQKENI. The DNA for the CDR3 is TGTGCCAGCTCACCGTCACAAAGCTCCTACGAGCAGTACTTC. It translates to CASSPSQSSYEQYF.

The chain links TRBV7-2 to TRBJ2-5; D perhaps matches TRBD1 (6 bases). Trimming removed 3 bases at V and 5 bases at J, with 10 bases between. The CDR3 runs to 13 residues. Germline V gene data show CDR1 as SGHTA and CDR2 as FQGNSA. CDR3 DNA sequence: TGTGCCAGCAGCTTCAGGGGTTACGAGACCCAGTACTTC. Its protein is CASSFRGYETQYF.

The CDR3, as DNA: TGTGCCAGCAGTCCGGGTATAGGGGGGCGCAATCAGCCCCAGCATTTT. This sequence encodes CASSPGIGGRNQPQHF. The chain joins TRBV28 to TRBJ1-5; D perhaps matches TRBD1 (6 bases). Germline V gives CDR1 MDHEN, CDR2 SYDVKM. V gave up 5 bases and J gave up 2 bases, with 16 bases separating them. The CDR3 sequence is 16 residues long.

The J gene is TRBJ2-1, the V gene TRBV5-4, with D maybe TRBD2 (5 bases). The V end lost 2 bases, the J end lost 7 bases, and 13 bases lay between the germline ends. The CDR3 runs 14 residues. The germline gives CDR1 SGHNT, CDR2 YYREEE (reference sequence). CDR3 protein: CASSFDWTVNEQFF. CDR3 sequence (DNA): TGTGCCAGCAGCTTCGACTGGACTGTGAATGAGCAGTTCTTC.

V gene TRBV7-9 combines with J gene TRBJ1-1; possibly TRBD1 for D (5 bases). There are 16 residues in the CDR3. With 1 base removed from V and 8 bases from J, the gap between germline ends came to 20 bases. CDR1 SEHNR and CDR2 FQNEAQ come from the germline V gene (reference sequence). The CDR3 reads CASSLEGAGPDSEAFF. The CDR3 DNA sequence: TGTGCCAGCAGCTTAGAGGGTGCAGGCCCTGACAGCGAAGCTTTCTTT.

J is TRBJ2-5 and V is TRBV2, with 9 nucleotides matching TRBD2. Germline assignment: CDR1 SNHLY and CDR2 FYNNEI. The CDR3 consists of 15 residues. V shed 7 bases and J 4 bases; nucleotides not matched to a gene: 10. The CDR3 coding sequence is TGTGCCAGCAATGAGCTAGCGGGGTTCATAGAGACCCAGTACTTC. Translating gives CASNELAGFIETQYF.

This clonotype has a handful of counts. The rearrangement links TRBV24-1 to TRBJ2-5, with 8 positions matching TRBD1. Looked up from germline, CDR1 is KGHDR and CDR2 is SFDVKD. V lost 2 bases, J lost 5 bases, and 6 bases stayed unmatched. The CDR3 has 15 residues. The CDR3 coding sequence is TGTGCCACCAGTGATTACAGACAGGGGTGGGAGACCCAGTACTTC. It codes for CATSDYRQGWETQYF.

This clonotype was recorded a few times. The chain combines TRBV6-1 with TRBJ2-4, with a weak D call TRBD1 (5 bases). Deletions cut 2 bases from V and 7 bases from J, with 15 bases between. The CDR3 consists of 15 residues. Germline CDR1 reads MNHNS; CDR2 reads SASEGT. The CDR3 sequence is CASSEPGQGKNIQYF. In DNA form, the CDR3 reads TGTGCCAGCAGTGAACCTGGGCAGGGTAAGAACATTCAGTACTTC.

This clonotype has a single count. The rearrangement links TRBV7-2 to TRBJ2-1; 13 nucleotides match TRBD2. Germline V gives CDR1 SGHTA, CDR2 FQGNSA. The CDR3 has 15 residues. V trimming: 5 bases; J trimming: 9 bases; junction bases outside the gene matches: 7. This CDR3 reads CASSPGLAGVGEQFF. The CDR3 DNA follows: TGTGCCAGCAGCCCCGGACTAGCGGGAGTAGGTGAGCAGTTCTTC.

This chain joins TRBV6-5 and TRBJ2-5; D unclear. There are 16 residues in the CDR3. Trimming removed 4 bases at V and 2 bases at J, with 17 bases between. The germline CDR1 and CDR2 sequences are MNHEY and SVGAGI. In DNA form, the CDR3 reads TGTGCCAGCAGTTCCCGAATGGCCGAGAAACAAGAGACCCAGTACTTC. Protein sequence: CASSSRMAEKQETQYF.

V usage is TRBV5-1 and J usage is TRBJ2-1; weak D call: TRBD2 (5 bases). From germline, CDR1 is SGHRS and CDR2 YFSETQ. The V end was cut by 4 bases, the J end by 6 bases, with 26 bases between. The CDR3 is 18 residues long. The CDR3 region has the DNA TGCGCCAGCAGCCCCTGGACTCAAAGCCCCGCTCAATCCAATGAGCAGTTCTTC. Translated, it gives CASSPWTQSPAQSNEQFF. Drawing the rest from reference TRBV5-1 and TRBJ2-1, the complete variable domain is KAGVTQTPRYLIKTRGQQVTLSCSPISGHRSVSWYQQTPGQGLQFLFEYFSETQRNKGNFPGRFSGRQFSNSRSEMNVSTLELGDSALYLCASSPWTQSPAQSNEQFFGPGTRLTVL.